This T cell receptor (beta chain) was identified in a study of blood T cells in healthy people across ages. Study-wide findings and caveats: Per million T cells, the diversity of TCR beta decreased roughly linearly as age advanced. Expanded clonotype shifts may have been confounded, as the donors had an unknown CMV status.

As for this clonotype: As yet, its antigen is unknown.

Germline CDR1 is LNHNV and CDR2 is YYDKDF (reference sequence). V shed 0 bases, J shed 9 bases, and the junction held 9 bases outside the gene matches. CDR3 length: 15 residues. Together with a sample-barcoded 5' primer, a J-beta primer mix was included in a second PCR lasting roughly 6 to 12 cycles. Through a template-switch adaptor with 12 random nucleotides, each cDNA molecule received a tag. From the 5' RACE reads, TCRdb called clonotypes with MiXCR, one entry per CDR3 protein. The sample consists of about 1.5 million distinct CDR3 sequences, 40% to 45% of them appearing once. The chain employs TRBV15 and TRBJ2-3, with 7 bases identical to TRBD2. This TCR came from a woman aged 18-29 years in good health. Input material: blood. The CDR3 is CATSRDHEKRGTQYF. The CDR3 DNA reads as TGTGCCACCAGCAGAGATCACGAGAAGCGGGGCACGCAGTATTTT.